This T cell receptor beta chain was sequenced during a study of T cell responses to AZD1222 COVID-19 vaccine. Study-wide findings and caveats: Among the donors, most were white British and more were female, and clonal diversity was possibly underestimated. Baseline seropositivity characterized only six AZD1222 recipients.

Data came from immunoSEQ multiplex PCR; TCRdb stores just in-frame clones and leaves some out. The table includes about 270,000 clones, almost 95% detected once. Trimming cost V 0 bases and J 5 bases; bases outside gene matches: 9. The germline CDR1 and CDR2 sequences are LGHDT and YNNKEL (reference sequence). There are 17 residues in the CDR3. Comment on this clone: The antigen is undetermined.

This TCR was recovered from an adult who received the AZD1222 COVID-19 vaccine. Source: peripheral blood, taken 28 days after the second AZD1222 dose. The V gene is TRBV3-1 (or the pseudogene TRBV3-2), the J gene TRBJ2-1, with 8 nucleotides matching TRBD1. The CDR3 DNA is TGTGCCAGCAGCCAAGACCCGGGGGACAGGCGCAACAATGAGCAGTTCTTC. Encoded protein: CASSQDPGDRRNNEQFF.